This T cell receptor (beta chain) was retrieved from a study of metastatic and nonmetastatic thyroid tumors (dated by TCRdb to 2019 to 2021). Regarding the study in general: Repertoires were compared across peripheral blood and tumor or nodule tissue samples from malignant and benign thyroid patients.

The receptor library was made with PCR. Sequencer: Illumina HiSeq 4000. High-throughput sequencing was used to profile the TCR beta-chain CDR3 region of each patient. On the authors' methods: CDR3 differences across clinicopathological groups were used to build a classifier for discriminating distant-metastatic papillary thyroid cancer patients. Repertoire diversity was assessed with the Shannon index, and tumor-blood repertoire similarity with the Morisita-Horn index. The public sequencing data were trimmed at Q25 with fastp and processed into clonotypes with MiXCR by TCRdb, which kept only in-frame beta chains. These V and J calls are TCRdb output, not the study's own analysis. The sample yields tens of thousands of clones; 4% were counted once. The ten largest clones take up about 21% of the sample. This clone was detected only a few times. There is no known antigen for this receptor. No much larger clone is present one base from it, and per-base qualities are unavailable.

The study at large found these results: TCR beta diversity was reported as significantly higher in malignant tumors than in benign nodules, in both blood and tumor samples.

No treatment had been received by any patient before thyroid surgery. Using T-cell receptor beta sequencing, the researchers looked back retrospectively at clinical samples from patients, gathered between about 2012 and 2018. This sequence originates from a female donor with papillary thyroid cancer or a benign thyroid nodule (not recorded which). Some clones in this sample may be carry-over from other donors' samples. Sequencing input: blood.

The sequenced DNA is TGCAGTGCTGGGAACAGGGAAAGCACAGATACGCAGTATTTT. Translated, it gives CSAGNRESTDTQYF. The receptor chain draws on TRBV20-1 and TRBJ2-3; perhaps TRBD1 is the D gene, with 6 bases matching. Trimming removed 5 bases from V and 0 bases from J, leaving 12 bases between the germline ends. Spanning cysteine to phenylalanine, the CDR3 consists of 14 amino acids. Only CDR3 DNA is held: 42 bases, read in frame from base 1. Taken from the germline V gene (reference sequence), the CDR1 and CDR2 loops are DFQATT and SNEGSKA.